The clone carrying this TCR beta chain was seen at least ten times. The antigen is unknown. The sample belongs to a study of T-cell memory formation after mild COVID-19. For the study at large: In these data, TCR clusters were largely donor specific.

In germline, CDR1 is MRHNA, CDR2 SNTAGT. The CDR3 extends over 15 amino acids. Trimming at V came to 3 bases and at J to 4 bases, leaving 6 bases not matched to a gene. 5'RACE with constant-segment primers built TCRalpha and TCRbeta cDNA libraries with UMIs. One entry per CDR3 protein results from TCRdb running MiXCR on the 5' RACE reads. The sample lists around 100,000 distinct CDR3 sequences, approximately 10% occurring once. Study-level points and caveats: Detection of some responders pre-infection suggested pre-existing cross-reactive memory T cells participated. CD4+ contracting clones lay mainly in CM and EM, CD8+ ones in EMRA.

This TCR derives from a man younger than 35 who had mild COVID-19 (a few samples of this study predate the infection). Cell type and time point are not known. The chain joins TRBV6-4 to TRBJ2-3; the match to TRBD2 covers 8 bases. The sequencing input was PBMCs or a T cell subset sorted from them (not recorded which). CDR3 nucleotide sequence: TGTGCCAGCAGTGAAGGAGCGGGGGCCGCAGATACGCAGTATTTT. Translation gives CASSEGAGAADTQYF.